The table lists the clone carrying this T cell receptor beta chain with many counts. This record belongs to a study of regulatory T cells in long-lasting Graves disease. Study-wide background: Patients met the persistent Graves' disease definition after over 5 years of antithyroid drugs with positive TSH receptor antibodies.

The TCR beta library used iRepertoire HTBI primers with Arm-PCR amplification of CDR3. One entry per CDR3 protein results from TCRdb running MiXCR on the multiplex PCR reads. The data contain some 450,000 distinct CDR3 sequences, 20% to 25% of them singletons. Stated time point: persistent/refractory GD, antithyroid drugs over 5 years with positive TRAb. PBMCs were the source of the RNA used for TCR sequencing. From an endocrinology department in Xi'an, China, came the patients. The EDTA tubes were filled with around 9 milliliters of drawn peripheral blood. This clonotype was obtained from a female donor with Graves disease. This sample comprised peripheral blood mononuclear cells (PBMCs), obtained when the disease was refractory, from a patient treated with antithyroid drugs.

CDR3 protein: CASSSPGGTYEQYF. DNA for the CDR3: TGTGCCAGCAGTTCGCCTGGCGGGACCTACGAGCAGTACTTC. The genes are TRBV2 and TRBJ2-7, with D perhaps matching TRBD2 (6 bases). Germline V gene lookup returns CDR1 SNHLY and CDR2 FYNNEI. This CDR3 has 14 residues. Trimming shortened V by 5 bases and J by 2 bases, and 13 bases separated the two germline ends.